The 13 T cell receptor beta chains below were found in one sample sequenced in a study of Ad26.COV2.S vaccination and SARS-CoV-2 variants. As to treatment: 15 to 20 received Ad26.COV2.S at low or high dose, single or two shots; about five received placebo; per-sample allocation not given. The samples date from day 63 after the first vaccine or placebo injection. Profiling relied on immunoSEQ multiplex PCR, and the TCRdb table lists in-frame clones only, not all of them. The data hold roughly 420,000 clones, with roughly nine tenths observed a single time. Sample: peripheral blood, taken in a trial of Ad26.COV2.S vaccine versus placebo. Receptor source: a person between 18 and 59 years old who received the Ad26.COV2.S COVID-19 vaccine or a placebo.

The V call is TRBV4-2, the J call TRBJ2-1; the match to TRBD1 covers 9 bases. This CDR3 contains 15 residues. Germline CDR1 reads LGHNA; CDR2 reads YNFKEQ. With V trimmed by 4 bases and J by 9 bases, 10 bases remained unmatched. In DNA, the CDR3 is TGTGCCAGCAGCCCTGACCGGGACAGGGACGGTGAGCAGTTCTTC. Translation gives CASSPDRDRDGEQFF.

The CDR3 DNA sequence: TGTGCCAGTAGGGGAGCGGGGAATGAGCAGTTCTTC. Translating it yields CASRGAGNEQFF. The chain is built from TRBV19 and TRBJ2-1; 7 nucleotides align to TRBD2. The V gene's germline CDR1 is LNHDA and CDR2 SQIVND (reference sequence). The V segment lost 6 bases and the J segment 7 bases; nucleotides outside the gene matches: 3. CDR3 size: 12 residues.

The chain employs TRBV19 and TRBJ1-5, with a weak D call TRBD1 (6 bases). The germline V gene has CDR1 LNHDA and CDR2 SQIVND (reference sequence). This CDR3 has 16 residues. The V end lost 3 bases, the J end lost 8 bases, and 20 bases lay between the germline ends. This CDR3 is CASSMNRQGGNKPQHF. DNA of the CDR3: TGTGCCAGTAGTATGAATAGACAAGGGGGAAATAAGCCCCAGCATTTT.

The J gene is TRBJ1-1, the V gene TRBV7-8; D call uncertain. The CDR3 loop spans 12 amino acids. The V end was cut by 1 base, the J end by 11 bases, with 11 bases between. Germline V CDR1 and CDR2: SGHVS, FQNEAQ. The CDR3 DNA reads TGTGCCAGCAGCTTAGATTTCGACTATGCTTTCTTT. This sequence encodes CASSLDFDYAFF.

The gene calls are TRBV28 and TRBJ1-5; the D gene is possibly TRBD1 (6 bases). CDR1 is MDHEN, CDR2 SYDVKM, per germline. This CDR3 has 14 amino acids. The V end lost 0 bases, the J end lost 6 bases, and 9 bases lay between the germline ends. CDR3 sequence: CASSLWGGGQPQHF. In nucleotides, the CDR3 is TGTGCCAGCAGTTTATGGGGAGGGGGTCAGCCCCAGCATTTT.

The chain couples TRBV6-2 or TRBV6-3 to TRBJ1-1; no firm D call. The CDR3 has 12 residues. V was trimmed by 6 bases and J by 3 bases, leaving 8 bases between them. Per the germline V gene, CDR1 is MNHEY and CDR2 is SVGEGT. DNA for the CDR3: TGTGCCAGCAGCTCTATGGACACTGAAGCTTTCTTT. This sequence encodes CASSSMDTEAFF.

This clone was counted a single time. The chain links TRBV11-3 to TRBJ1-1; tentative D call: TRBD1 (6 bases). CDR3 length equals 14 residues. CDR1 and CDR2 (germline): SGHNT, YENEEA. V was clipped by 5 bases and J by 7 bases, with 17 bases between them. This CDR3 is CASSILQGIDEAFF. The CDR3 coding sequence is TGTGCCAGCAGCATCCTCCAGGGGATTGATGAAGCTTTCTTT.

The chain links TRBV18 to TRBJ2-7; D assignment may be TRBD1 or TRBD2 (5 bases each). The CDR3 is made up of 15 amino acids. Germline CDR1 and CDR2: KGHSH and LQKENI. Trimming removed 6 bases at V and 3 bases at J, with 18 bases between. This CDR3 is CASSQGGPALYEQYV. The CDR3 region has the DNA TGTGCCAGCTCCCAGGGCGGGCCCGCTCTCTACGAGCAGTACGTC.

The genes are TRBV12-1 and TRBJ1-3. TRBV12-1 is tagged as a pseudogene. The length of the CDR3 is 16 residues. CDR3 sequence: CASIPRGREAGNTIYF. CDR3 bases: TGTGCCAGCATACCACGGGGGAGGGAGGCGGGAAACACCATATATTTT.

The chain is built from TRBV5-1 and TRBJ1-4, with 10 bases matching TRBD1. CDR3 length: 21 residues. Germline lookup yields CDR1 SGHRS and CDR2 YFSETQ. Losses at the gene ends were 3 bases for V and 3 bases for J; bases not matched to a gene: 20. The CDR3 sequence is CASSSGSTGGQGIPANEKLFF. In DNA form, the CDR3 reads TGCGCCAGCAGCTCAGGATCGACAGGGGGCCAAGGAATTCCAGCTAATGAAAAACTGTTTTTT.

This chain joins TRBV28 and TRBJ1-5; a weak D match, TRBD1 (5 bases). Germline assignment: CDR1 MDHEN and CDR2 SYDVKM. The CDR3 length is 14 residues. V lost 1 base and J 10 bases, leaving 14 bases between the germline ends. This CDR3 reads CASSLSARVGPQHF. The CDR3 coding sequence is TGTGCCAGCAGTTTATCAGCCAGGGTGGGACCCCAGCATTTT. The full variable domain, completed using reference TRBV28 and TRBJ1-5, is DVKVTQSSRYLVKRTGEKVFLECVQDMDHENMFWYRQDPGLGLRLIYFSYDVKMKEKGDIPEGYSVSREKKERFSLILESASTNQTSMYLCASSLSARVGPQHFGDGTRLSIL.

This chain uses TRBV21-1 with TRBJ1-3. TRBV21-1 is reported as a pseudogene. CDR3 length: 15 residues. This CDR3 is CASSKCPTSGNTIYF. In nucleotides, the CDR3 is TGTGCCAGCAGCAAATGTCCCACCTCTGGAAACACCATATATTTT.

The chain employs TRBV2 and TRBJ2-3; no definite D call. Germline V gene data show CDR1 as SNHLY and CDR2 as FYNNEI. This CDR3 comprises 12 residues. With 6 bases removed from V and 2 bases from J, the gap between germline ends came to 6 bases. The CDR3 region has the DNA TGTGCCAGCAGGGTCTACACAGATACGCAGTATTTT. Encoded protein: CASRVYTDTQYF. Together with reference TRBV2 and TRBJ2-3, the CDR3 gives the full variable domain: EPEVTQTPSHQVTQMGQEVILRCVPISNHLYFYWYRQILGQKVEFLVSFYNNEISEKSEIFDDQFSVERPDGSNFTLKIRSTKLEDSAMYFCASRVYTDTQYFGPGTRLTVL.